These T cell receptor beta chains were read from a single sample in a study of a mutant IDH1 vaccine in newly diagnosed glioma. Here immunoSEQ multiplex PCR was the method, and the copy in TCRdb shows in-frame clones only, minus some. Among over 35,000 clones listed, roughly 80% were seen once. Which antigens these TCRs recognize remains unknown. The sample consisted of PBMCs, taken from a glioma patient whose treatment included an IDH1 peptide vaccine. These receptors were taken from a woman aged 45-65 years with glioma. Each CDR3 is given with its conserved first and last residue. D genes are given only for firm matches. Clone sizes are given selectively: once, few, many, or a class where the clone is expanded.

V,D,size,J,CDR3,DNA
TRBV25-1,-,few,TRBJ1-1,CASSNPMDTEAFF,TGTGCCAGCAGTAACCCTATGGACACTGAAGCTTTCTTT
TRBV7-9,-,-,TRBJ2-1,CASSLSVGEQFF,TGTGCCAGCAGCTTATCGGTTGGGGAGCAGTTCTTC
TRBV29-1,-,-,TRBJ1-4,CSVEDPVVAEKLFF,TGCAGCGTTGAAGATCCGGTGGTGGCTGAAAAACTGTTTTTT
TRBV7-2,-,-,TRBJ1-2,CASSSRDRQIYGYTF,TGTGCCAGCAGCAGCAGGGACCGCCAAATCTATGGCTACACCTTC
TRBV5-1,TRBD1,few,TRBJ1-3,CASPDRGRGNTIYF,TGCGCCAGCCCGGACAGGGGACGAGGAAACACCATATATTTT
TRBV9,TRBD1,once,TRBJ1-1,CASSPRQGTNTEAFF,TGTGCCAGCAGCCCACGACAGGGGACGAACACTGAAGCTTTCTTT
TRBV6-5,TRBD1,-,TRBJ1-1,CASSSPGQWTFF,TGTGCCAGCAGTTCACCGGGACAGTGGACTTTCTTT
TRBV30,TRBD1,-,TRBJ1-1,CAWSGQGPTEAFF,TGTGCCTGGAGCGGACAGGGACCCACTGAAGCTTTCTTT
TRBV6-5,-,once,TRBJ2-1,CASSLDSYEQFF,TGTGCCAGCAGCCTAGACAGCTATGAGCAGTTCTTC
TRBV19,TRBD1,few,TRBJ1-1,CASSTRDRVTEAFF,TGTGCCAGTAGTACCCGAGACAGGGTAACCGAAGCTTTCTTT
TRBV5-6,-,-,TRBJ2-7,CASSWTDEQYF,TGTGCCAGCAGCTGGACGGACGAGCAGTACTTC
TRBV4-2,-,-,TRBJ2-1,CASSLNVGGFNEQFF,TGTGCCAGCAGCCTCAATGTGGGGGGCTTCAATGAGCAGTTCTTC
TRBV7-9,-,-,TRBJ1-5,CASSFNNQPQHF,TGTGCCAGCAGCTTTAACAATCAGCCCCAGCATTTT
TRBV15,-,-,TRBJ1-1,CATSRDQGAPFF,TGTGCCACCAGCAGAGATCAAGGGGCTCCTTTCTTT
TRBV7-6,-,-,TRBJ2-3,CASSLGPAPDTQYF,TGTGCCAGCAGCTTAGGGCCAGCCCCAGATACGCAGTATTTT
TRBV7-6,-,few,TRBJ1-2,CASSLGGPRDGYTF,TGTGCCAGCAGCTTAGGGGGTCCCCGGGATGGCTACACCTTC
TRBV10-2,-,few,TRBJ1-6,CASSESQGNSPLHF,TGCGCCAGCAGTGAGTCTCAGGGGAATTCACCCCTCCACTTT
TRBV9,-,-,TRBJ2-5,CASSSYSGTISGETQYF,TGTGCCAGCAGCAGTTATTCCGGGACAATAAGTGGAGAGACCCAGTACTTC
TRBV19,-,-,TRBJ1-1,CASSIVPGTEAFF,TGTGCCAGTAGTATAGTCCCCGGCACTGAAGCTTTCTTT
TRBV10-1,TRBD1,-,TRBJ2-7,CASRRQGWGEQYF,TGCGCCAGCAGACGACAGGGGTGGGGCGAGCAGTACTTC